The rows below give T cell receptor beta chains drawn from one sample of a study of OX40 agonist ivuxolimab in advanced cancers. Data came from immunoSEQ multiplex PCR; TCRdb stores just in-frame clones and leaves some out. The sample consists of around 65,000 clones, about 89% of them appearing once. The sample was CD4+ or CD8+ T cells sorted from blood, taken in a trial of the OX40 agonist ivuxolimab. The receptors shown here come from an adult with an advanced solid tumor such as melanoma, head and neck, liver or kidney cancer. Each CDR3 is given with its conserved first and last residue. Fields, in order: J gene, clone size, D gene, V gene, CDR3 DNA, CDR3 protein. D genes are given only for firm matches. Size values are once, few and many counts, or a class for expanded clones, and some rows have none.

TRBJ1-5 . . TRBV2 TGTGCCAGCAGATATAGCAATCAGCCCCAGCATTTT CASRYSNQPQHF
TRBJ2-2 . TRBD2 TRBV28 TGTGCCAGCAGTTTCTTAGCGGGAGTATTTGGCGGGGAGCTGTTTTTT CASSFLAGVFGGELFF
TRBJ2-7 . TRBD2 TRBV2 TGTGCCAGCAGTGTCGCTAGCGGTAGCTCCTACGAGCAGTACTTC CASSVASGSSYEQYF
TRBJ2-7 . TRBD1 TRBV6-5 TGTGCCAGCAGTTACAGCGCCGGGACAGAGATCTACGAGCAGTACTTC CASSYSAGTEIYEQYF
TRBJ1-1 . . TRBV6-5 TGTGCCAGCAGTTACTCAGGCCCGGGGGGCACTGAAGCTTTCTTT CASSYSGPGGTEAFF
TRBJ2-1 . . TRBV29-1 TGCAGCGTCTACCCGGGACCCCTTTTTGAGCAGTTCTTC CSVYPGPLFEQFF
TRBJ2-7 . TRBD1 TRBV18 TGTGCCAGCTCACTCTCAGGGGGCGTCGAGCAGTACTTC CASSLSGGVEQYF
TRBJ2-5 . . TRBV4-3 TGCGCCAGCAGCCAAGATAGAGGCTTCCAAGAGACCCAGTACTTC CASSQDRGFQETQYF
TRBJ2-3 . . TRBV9 TGTGCCAGCAGCGTAGTGCTGGCAGGTGGGACAGATACGCAGTATTTT CASSVVLAGGTDTQYF
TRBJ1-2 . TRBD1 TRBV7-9 TGTGCCAGCAGCCCAGTCGAGACAGGGGGATATGGCTACACCTTC CASSPVETGGYGYTF
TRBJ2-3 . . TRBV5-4 TGTGCCAGCAGCTTATGGGGGACCGTGGGCACAGATACGCAGTATTTT CASSLWGTVGTDTQYF
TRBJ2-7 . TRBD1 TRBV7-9 TGTGCCAGCAGTCCCGGGACAGGCGCCTACGAGCAGTACTTC CASSPGTGAYEQYF
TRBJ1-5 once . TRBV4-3 TGCGCCAGCAGCCAAGATTGGCCAGGGAGTAGCAATCAGCCCCAGCATTTT CASSQDWPGSSNQPQHF
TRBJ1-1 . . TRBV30 TGTGCCTGGACACGGGAGAGAACCTTGAACACTGAAGCTTTCTTT CAWTRERTLNTEAFF
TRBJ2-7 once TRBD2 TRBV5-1 TGCGCCAGCAGCTTAGGACTAGCGCCTAACGAGCAGTACTTC CASSLGLAPNEQYF
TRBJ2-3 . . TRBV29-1 TGCAGCGTTGAGGGGAGACTAGACGCCCCAGATACGCAGTATTTT CSVEGRLDAPDTQYF
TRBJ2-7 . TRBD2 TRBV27 TGTGCCAGTCGCCTAGCGGGGGGCCCCTACGAGCAGTACTTC CASRLAGGPYEQYF
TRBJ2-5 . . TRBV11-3 TGTGCCTCGGTGGAGCTCGGGCAAGAGACCCAGTACTTC CASVELGQETQYF
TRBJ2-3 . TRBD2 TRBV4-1 TGCGCCAGCAGCCAAACTTCTAGCGGGAGTGCAGATACGCAGTATTTT CASSQTSSGSADTQYF
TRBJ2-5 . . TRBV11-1 TGTGCCAGCAGCTTAGCAGGGGGGAGAGGAGAGACCCAGTACTTC CASSLAGGRGETQYF
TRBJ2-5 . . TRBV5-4 TGTGCCAGCAGCCTAGAGGGCTATCTCCAAGAGACCCAGTACTTC CASSLEGYLQETQYF
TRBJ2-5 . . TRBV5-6 TGTGCCAGCAGCCTTGGTGACTTCCAAGAGACCCAGTACTTC CASSLGDFQETQYF
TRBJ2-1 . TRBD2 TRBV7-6 TGTGCCAGCAGCTTAGCCGGACTGGGAGGGCGTGAGCAGTTCTTC CASSLAGLGGREQFF